Listed below are T cell receptor beta chains from one sample, sequenced in a study of blood T cells in healthy people across ages. One entry per CDR3 protein results from TCRdb running MiXCR on the 5' RACE reads. The table records approximately 900,000 distinct CDR3 sequences, about 48% of them present only once. Sequencing was done on a sample of blood. Receptors originate from a man aged 25-45 years in good health. Both conserved end residues are part of each CDR3. The order of the fields is D gene, J gene, clone size, V gene, CDR3 protein, CDR3 DNA. D genes are given only for firm matches. Some rows have no size entry. The others give once, few or many, or a class for an expanded clone.

D: TRBD1
J: TRBJ2-3
size: many
V: TRBV5-1
CDR3: CASSLRDSSTDTQYF
DNA: TGCGCCAGCAGCTTGAGGGACAGCTCTACAGATACGCAGTATTTT

D: TRBD2
J: TRBJ2-7
size: .
V: TRBV6-5
CDR3: CASSYSPTLAGYEQYF
DNA: TGTGCCAGCAGTTATTCCCCAACTTTAGCGGGCTACGAGCAGTACTTC

D: TRBD2
J: TRBJ2-3
size: .
V: TRBV15
CDR3: CATKGGHTDTQYF
DNA: TGTGCCACCAAGGGAGGGCACACAGATACGCAGTATTTT

D: TRBD1
J: TRBJ2-1
size: .
V: TRBV5-1
CDR3: CASKSGQGPGEQFF
DNA: TGCGCCAGCAAGTCGGGACAGGGACCAGGTGAGCAGTTCTTC

D: .
J: TRBJ1-2
size: few
V: TRBV5-6
CDR3: CASSLATRGGGYTF
DNA: TGTGCCAGCAGCTTGGCCACCAGGGGTGGCGGCTACACCTTC

D: .
J: TRBJ1-4
size: .
V: TRBV18
CDR3: CASSPKGGLGEKLFF
DNA: TGTGCCAGCTCACCAAAAGGGGGGCTCGGCGAAAAACTGTTTTTT

D: TRBD1
J: TRBJ1-2
size: few
V: TRBV28
CDR3: CASVRDSLYGYTF
DNA: TGTGCCAGCGTCCGGGACAGTCTCTATGGCTACACCTTC

D: .
J: TRBJ2-1
size: many
V: TRBV12-3/TRBV12-4
CDR3: CASSFSNEQFF
DNA: TGTGCCAGCAGTTTCAGCAATGAGCAGTTCTTC

D: .
J: TRBJ2-7
size: many
V: TRBV6-2/TRBV6-3
CDR3: CASRQREPTYEQYF
DNA: TGTGCCAGCAGGCAACGGGAGCCCACCTACGAGCAGTACTTC

D: .
J: TRBJ2-1
size: .
V: TRBV4-3
CDR3: CASSGSGTKIPYNEQFF
DNA: TGCGCCAGCAGTGGGTCCGGGACGAAAATTCCCTACAATGAGCAGTTCTTC

D: .
J: TRBJ2-3
size: .
V: TRBV12-3/TRBV12-4
CDR3: CASRGSGSLTTDTQYF
DNA: TGTGCCAGCAGGGGGTCAGGGTCACTTACTACTGATACGCAGTATTTT

D: .
J: TRBJ2-7
size: once
V: TRBV20-1
CDR3: CSARGWVSGEAYNEQYF
DNA: TGCAGTGCTAGAGGTTGGGTCTCCGGGGAGGCCTACAATGAGCAGTACTTC

D: .
J: TRBJ1-2
size: .
V: TRBV28
CDR3: CASSFGAASFYGYTF
DNA: TGTGCCAGCAGTTTTGGGGCAGCATCCTTCTATGGCTACACCTTC

D: .
J: TRBJ1-2
size: few
V: TRBV4-3
CDR3: CASSQVSRIDRGYTF
DNA: TGCGCCAGCAGCCAAGTTTCGCGGATTGATCGCGGCTACACCTTC

D: .
J: TRBJ1-2
size: .
V: TRBV20-1
CDR3: CSAAFRDKYGYTF
DNA: TGCAGTGCTGCATTCCGGGACAAGTACGGCTACACCTTC

D: .
J: TRBJ2-7
size: few
V: TRBV5-1
CDR3: CASSWTTYEQYF
DNA: TGCGCCAGCAGCTGGACCACCTACGAGCAGTACTTC

D: .
J: TRBJ1-1
size: few
V: TRBV4-1
CDR3: CASSQDAGPTLNTEAFF
DNA: TGCGCCAGCAGCCAAGATGCCGGACCCACGCTGAACACTGAAGCTTTCTTT

D: .
J: TRBJ2-2
size: .
V: TRBV6-2/TRBV6-3
CDR3: CASSYSIPGTGELFF
DNA: TGTGCCAGCAGTTACTCGATCCCTGGTACCGGGGAGCTGTTTTTT

D: .
J: TRBJ2-1
size: .
V: TRBV28
CDR3: CASSPNSASSYNEQFF
DNA: TGTGCCAGCAGTCCAAATAGCGCGAGCTCCTACAATGAGCAGTTCTTC

D: .
J: TRBJ2-2
size: .
V: TRBV10-3
CDR3: CAISDYRVTGELFF
DNA: TGTGCCATCAGTGATTACAGGGTTACCGGGGAGCTGTTTTTT

D: TRBD2
J: TRBJ2-1
size: .
V: TRBV4-1
CDR3: CASSQEGGTDNEQFF
DNA: TGCGCCAGCAGCCAAGAGGGAGGGACCGACAATGAGCAGTTCTTC

D: .
J: TRBJ2-1
size: .
V: TRBV6-1
CDR3: CATRRSSNEQFF
DNA: TGTGCCACCAGGAGGTCTAGCAATGAGCAGTTCTTC

D: .
J: TRBJ1-1
size: .
V: TRBV4-1
CDR3: CASSQVLGRTEAFF
DNA: TGCGCCAGCAGCCAAGTGCTGGGGCGAACTGAAGCTTTCTTT

D: .
J: TRBJ2-7
size: .
V: TRBV12-3/TRBV12-4
CDR3: CASAGGTYEQYF
DNA: TGTGCCAGCGCCGGGGGAACCTACGAGCAGTACTTC

D: .
J: TRBJ1-6
size: .
V: TRBV28
CDR3: CASRQTGEDSPLHF
DNA: TGTGCCAGCAGGCAGACTGGAGAGGATTCACCCCTCCACTTT

D: .
J: TRBJ2-5
size: few
V: TRBV29-1
CDR3: CSADGAGKGTQYF
DNA: TGCAGCGCCGATGGGGCGGGGAAAGGGACCCAGTACTTC

D: .
J: TRBJ2-6
size: once
V: TRBV20-1
CDR3: CSARDDRTGANVLTF
DNA: TGCAGTGCTAGAGATGACAGGACTGGGGCCAACGTCCTGACTTTC

D: TRBD1
J: TRBJ2-7
size: once
V: TRBV5-5
CDR3: CASSTAGTGNYEQYF
DNA: TGTGCCAGCAGCACGGCCGGGACAGGGAACTACGAGCAGTACTTC

D: .
J: TRBJ2-7
size: .
V: TRBV14
CDR3: CASSHPRKGGIYTYEQYF
DNA: TGTGCCAGCAGCCACCCCCGAAAAGGAGGGATTTATACCTACGAGCAGTACTTC

D: .
J: TRBJ1-1
size: .
V: TRBV5-6
CDR3: CASRSYINTEAFF
DNA: TGTGCCAGCAGGAGTTATATTAACACTGAAGCTTTCTTT

D: .
J: TRBJ2-3
size: many
V: TRBV12-3/TRBV12-4
CDR3: CASSSRADTQYF
DNA: TGTGCCAGCAGTTCTAGGGCAGATACGCAGTATTTT

D: .
J: TRBJ2-5
size: few
V: TRBV7-6
CDR3: CASSLGSGQQKTQYF
DNA: TGTGCCAGCAGCTTAGGTTCAGGGCAGCAAAAGACCCAGTACTTC

D: .
J: TRBJ2-5
size: .
V: TRBV6-5
CDR3: CASSYDTETQYF
DNA: TGTGCCAGCAGTTACGACACCGAGACCCAGTACTTC

D: .
J: TRBJ2-5
size: .
V: TRBV7-9
CDR3: CASSLGDSQYF
DNA: TGTGCCAGCAGCTTAGGTGACAGTCAGTACTTC

D: .
J: TRBJ2-3
size: .
V: TRBV11-2
CDR3: CASSLEHSGDPDTQYF
DNA: TGTGCCAGCAGCTTAGAACACTCGGGGGACCCAGATACGCAGTATTTT

D: TRBD2
J: TRBJ2-1
size: .
V: TRBV2
CDR3: CASTLAGGLNEQFF
DNA: TGTGCCAGCACTTTAGCGGGGGGGCTTAATGAGCAGTTCTTC

D: .
J: TRBJ1-2
size: .
V: TRBV20-1
CDR3: CSARDGTRIDGYTF
DNA: TGCAGTGCTAGAGACGGGACTAGGATCGACGGCTACACCTTC

D: .
J: TRBJ2-7
size: .
V: TRBV20-1
CDR3: CSAEPNYEQYF
DNA: TGCAGTGCAGAGCCGAACTACGAGCAGTACTTC

D: TRBD1
J: TRBJ2-5
size: few
V: TRBV5-4
CDR3: CASSLTGDETQYF
DNA: TGTGCCAGCAGCCTAACAGGGGACGAGACCCAGTACTTC

D: .
J: TRBJ2-3
size: few
V: TRBV5-1
CDR3: CASSWTERGDTQYF
DNA: TGCGCCAGCAGCTGGACAGAACGAGGGGATACGCAGTATTTT

D: .
J: TRBJ1-1
size: .
V: TRBV27
CDR3: CASALRIGTEAFF
DNA: TGTGCCAGCGCGTTGCGGATCGGAACTGAAGCTTTCTTT

D: .
J: TRBJ2-5
size: few
V: TRBV7-3
CDR3: CASSLNNLGETQYF
DNA: TGTGCCAGCAGCTTAAATAATCTAGGGGAAACCCAGTACTTC

D: .
J: TRBJ2-1
size: few
V: TRBV7-3
CDR3: CASSQGNPYNEQFF
DNA: TGTGCCAGCAGCCAGGGAAATCCCTACAATGAGCAGTTCTTC

D: TRBD1
J: TRBJ1-2
size: few
V: TRBV20-1
CDR3: CSVSGGTVLYGYTF
DNA: TGCAGTGTGTCAGGGGGCACGGTACTCTATGGCTACACCTTC

D: TRBD2
J: TRBJ2-5
size: .
V: TRBV20-1
CDR3: CSARDGTSGETQYF
DNA: TGCAGTGCTAGAGATGGGACTAGTGGCGAGACCCAGTACTTC

D: .
J: TRBJ2-7
size: few
V: TRBV20-1
CDR3: CSARADRDDEQYF
DNA: TGCAGTGCTAGGGCCGACAGAGACGACGAGCAGTACTTC

D: .
J: TRBJ2-7
size: .
V: TRBV20-1
CDR3: CSARPLSDRSYEQYF
DNA: TGCAGTGCTAGACCTCTCAGCGACCGCTCCTACGAGCAGTACTTC

D: .
J: TRBJ1-4
size: .
V: TRBV20-1
CDR3: CSAREQTVLEKLFF
DNA: TGCAGTGCTAGAGAACAGACTGTGCTTGAAAAACTGTTTTTT

D: TRBD2
J: TRBJ2-7
size: .
V: TRBV25-1
CDR3: CANRNGRTYEQYF
DNA: TGTGCCAACAGAAACGGGAGGACCTACGAGCAGTACTTC

D: TRBD1
J: TRBJ2-5
size: .
V: TRBV12-5
CDR3: CASGLGDRGVKETQYF
DNA: TGTGCTAGTGGTTTGGGGGACAGGGGGGTGAAAGAGACCCAGTACTTC

D: .
J: TRBJ2-1
size: .
V: TRBV11-2
CDR3: CTSSLAPAAYNEQFF
DNA: TGTACCAGCAGCTTAGCTCCCGCGGCCTACAATGAGCAGTTCTTC

D: .
J: TRBJ2-7
size: .
V: TRBV5-1
CDR3: CASSSAPTGSYEQYF
DNA: TGCGCCAGCAGCTCGGCCCCTACCGGATCCTACGAGCAGTACTTC

D: .
J: TRBJ1-2
size: .
V: TRBV27
CDR3: CASSLKGYSYGYTF
DNA: TGTGCCAGCAGTTTAAAAGGGTATAGCTATGGCTACACCTTC